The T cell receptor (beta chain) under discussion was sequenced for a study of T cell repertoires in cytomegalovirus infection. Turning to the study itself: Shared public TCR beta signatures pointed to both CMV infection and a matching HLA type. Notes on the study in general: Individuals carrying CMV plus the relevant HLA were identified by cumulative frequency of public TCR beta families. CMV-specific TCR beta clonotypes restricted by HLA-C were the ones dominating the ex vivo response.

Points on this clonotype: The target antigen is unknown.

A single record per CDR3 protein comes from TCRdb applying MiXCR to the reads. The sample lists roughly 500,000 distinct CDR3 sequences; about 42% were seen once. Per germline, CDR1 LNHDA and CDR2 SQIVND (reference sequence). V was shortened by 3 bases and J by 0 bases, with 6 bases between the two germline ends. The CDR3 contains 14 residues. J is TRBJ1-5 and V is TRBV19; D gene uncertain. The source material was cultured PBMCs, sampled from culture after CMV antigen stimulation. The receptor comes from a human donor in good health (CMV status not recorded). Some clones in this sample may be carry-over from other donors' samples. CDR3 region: CASSIPNSNQPQHF. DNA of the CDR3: TGTGCCAGTAGTATCCCGAATAGCAATCAGCCCCAGCATTTT.